Presented here are 15 T cell receptor beta chains from one specimen sequenced in a study of blood T cell repertoires in COVID-19 (dated by TCRdb to about 2020). Receptor libraries were prepared by the immunoSEQ multiplex PCR assay. TCRdb re-hosts the immuneACCESS table, in-frame sequences only. Its copies lack some clones; in the studies checked, an unresolved V gene accounts for under half of them, and the cause for the rest is not known. The sample contains 160,000 or so clones, approximately 81% of them found a single time. Clones ranked in the top ten supply about 5.7% of the sample. Sequencing was done on a sample of PBMCs or T cells enriched from blood (not recorded which). These receptors were obtained from a woman aged 35 to 49 with acute COVID-19.

The rearrangement joins TRBV9 to TRBJ2-3; no firm D call. Germline CDR1 reads SGDLS; CDR2 reads YYNGEE. The length of the CDR3 is 13 residues. V shed 4 bases and J shed 1 base, with 7 bases lying between them. The CDR3 is CASSPPGTDTQYF. The DNA of the CDR3 is TGTGCCAGCAGCCCCCCAGGCACAGATACGCAGTATTTT. Complete variable domain (other parts from reference TRBV9 and TRBJ2-3): DSGVTQTPKHLITATGQRVTLRCSPRSGDLSVYWYQQSLDQGLQFLIQYYNGEERAKGNILERFSAQQFPDLHSELNLSSLELGDSALYFCASSPPGTDTQYFGPGTRLTVL.

The chain links TRBV6-5 to TRBJ2-7; D might be TRBD1 (6 bases). The CDR3 sequence is 15 residues long. Germline loops: CDR1 MNHEY, CDR2 SVGAGI. The V gene lost 5 bases and the J gene lost 0 bases, with 14 bases spanning the gap. CDR3 DNA: TGTGCCAGCAGTAAGCCAGGGGCGCTCTCCTACGAGCAGTACTTC. It specifies CASSKPGALSYEQYF.

This clone came up once. The rearrangement uses TRBV2 and TRBJ2-2, with 9 positions matching TRBD2. The CDR3 spans 16 residues. The junction had 5 bases not matched to a gene; V was cut back by 3 bases and J by 3 bases. CDR1 is SNHLY, CDR2 FYNNEI, per germline. As DNA, the CDR3 is TGTGCCAGCAGTGATTCTCGCGGGAGGGACACCGGGGAGCTGTTTTTT. Translating gives CASSDSRGRDTGELFF.

This clone has just one count. The rearrangement links TRBV10-3 to TRBJ2-3, with a possible D match to TRBD1 (5 bases). Trimming shortened V by 6 bases and J by 5 bases, and 15 bases separated the two germline ends. Germline CDR1 ENHRY, CDR2 SYGVKD. CDR3 length: 14 amino acids. The CDR3 loop reads CAISGQGVEDTQYF. The DNA of the CDR3 is TGTGCCATCAGCGGGCAGGGTGTTGAAGATACGCAGTATTTT.

This rearrangement joins TRBV15 to TRBJ1-3; D not resolved. Trimming shortened V by 0 bases and J by 2 bases, and 5 bases separated the two germline ends. CDR3 size: 14 residues. The V gene's germline CDR1 is LNHNV and CDR2 YYDKDF (reference sequence). The CDR3 loop reads CATSRDLAGNTIYF. CDR3 nucleotides: TGTGCCACCAGCAGAGATCTTGCTGGAAACACCATATATTTT.

The chain couples TRBV11-2 to TRBJ2-1; D possibly corresponds to TRBD2 (5 bases). Trimming removed 4 bases at V and 4 bases at J, with 8 bases between. This CDR3 comprises 13 residues. The V gene's germline CDR1 is SGHAT and CDR2 FQNNGV. The CDR3 nucleotides are TGTGCCAGCAGCTACGGACTGTACAATGAGCAGTTCTTC. This sequence encodes CASSYGLYNEQFF.

This clone was counted many times. DNA for the CDR3: TGCGCCAGCAAGAAAGGGACAGGGAGCTACGAGCAGTACTTC. It is translated as CASKKGTGSYEQYF. The chain combines TRBV5-1 with TRBJ2-7, with 9 bases fitting TRBD1. Germline loops: CDR1 SGHRS, CDR2 YFSETQ. The trim removed 6 bases at V and 3 bases at J, leaving 7 bases unmatched. CDR3 length equals 14 residues. Full variable domain (rest looked up from reference TRBV5-1 and TRBJ2-7): KAGVTQTPRYLIKTRGQQVTLSCSPISGHRSVSWYQQTPGQGLQFLFEYFSETQRNKGNFPGRFSGRQFSNSRSEMNVSTLELGDSALYLCASKKGTGSYEQYFGPGTRLTVT.

The chain carries TRBV23-1 and TRBJ2-7, with TRBD1 matching 9 bases. TRBV23-1 is noted as an ORF with a role that remains uncertain. The CDR3 consists of 18 residues. The J segment lost 0 bases and the V segment lost 1 base, leaving 10 bases of the junction unmatched. CDR3 loop: CASSQYLRTGGPSYEQYV. The CDR3 DNA reads TGCGCCAGCAGTCAATATCTCCGTACAGGGGGCCCCTCCTACGAGCAGTACGTC.

This clone was detected only a few times. This chain joins TRBV27 and TRBJ2-5; 9 bases map to TRBD1. The CDR3 contains 17 residues. Per germline, CDR1 MNHEY and CDR2 SMNVEV (reference sequence). The V segment lost 3 bases and the J segment 5 bases; nucleotides outside the gene matches: 13. The CDR3 DNA reads TGTGCCAGCAGTTTCCTCTCCGGGACAGGGTTCGGGGAGACCCAGTACTTC. Encoded protein: CASSFLSGTGFGETQYF.

This clone was seen repeatedly, ten times or more. This sequence joins TRBV6-2 or TRBV6-3 and TRBJ1-5; D possibly corresponds to TRBD1 (5 bases). This CDR3 region has 16 residues. Germline CDR1 and CDR2: MNHEY and SVGEGT. Trimming shortened V by 0 bases and J by 3 bases, and 12 bases separated the two germline ends. The CDR3 bases are TGTGCCAGCAGTTACTCGTGGGGGGAGGCCAATCAGCCCCAGCATTTT. As protein: CASSYSWGEANQPQHF.

To note about this clone: Different DNA sequences within this sample yield the same CDR3. J is TRBJ1-3 and V is TRBV5-1; TRBD1 is a possible D gene (6 bases). The CDR3 is made up of 14 amino acids. Germline CDR1 and CDR2: SGHRS and YFSETQ. V was shortened by 0 bases and J by 4 bases, with 8 bases between the two germline ends. CDR3 DNA: TGCGCCAGCAGCTTGGCGGGGACAGGAAACACCATATATTTT. Translation gives CASSLAGTGNTIYF.

The rearrangement joins TRBV2 to TRBJ1-5; D unresolved. This CDR3 has 14 residues. V was trimmed by 8 bases and J by 0 bases, leaving 11 bases between them. Germline loops: CDR1 SNHLY, CDR2 FYNNEI. The DNA for the CDR3 is TGTGCCAGCCAGGATGCTTATAGCAATCAGCCCCAGCATTTT. Encoded protein: CASQDAYSNQPQHF.

The gene calls are TRBV11-2 and TRBJ1-2, with unresolved D. Between the trimmed V and J ends, which lost 1 base and 1 base, there was a span of 7 bases. Per germline, CDR1 SGHAT and CDR2 FQNNGV. This CDR3 region has 14 residues. This CDR3 reads CASSLGLLNYGYTF. As DNA, the CDR3 is TGTGCCAGCAGCTTAGGACTACTTAACTATGGCTACACCTTC.

The table lists this clone with a few counts. The chain recombines TRBV6-5 with TRBJ1-1; 9 positions match TRBD1. This CDR3 region has 13 residues. V lost 2 bases, J lost 11 bases, and 6 bases stayed unmatched. Germline V CDR1 and CDR2: MNHEY, SVGAGI. CDR3 amino acids: CASSYPGTGRAFF. In nucleotides, the CDR3 is TGTGCCAGCAGTTACCCCGGGACAGGGAGGGCTTTCTTT.

The rearrangement links TRBV6-1 to TRBJ1-2; 7 nucleotides agree with TRBD1. CDR3 size: 14 residues. V dropped 2 bases and J dropped 4; count of bases not matched to a gene: 4. The germline V gene encodes CDR1 MNHNS and CDR2 SASEGT. CDR3: CASSESRGLYGYTF. Written as DNA, the CDR3 is TGTGCCAGCAGTGAATCAAGGGGGCTCTATGGCTACACCTTC.